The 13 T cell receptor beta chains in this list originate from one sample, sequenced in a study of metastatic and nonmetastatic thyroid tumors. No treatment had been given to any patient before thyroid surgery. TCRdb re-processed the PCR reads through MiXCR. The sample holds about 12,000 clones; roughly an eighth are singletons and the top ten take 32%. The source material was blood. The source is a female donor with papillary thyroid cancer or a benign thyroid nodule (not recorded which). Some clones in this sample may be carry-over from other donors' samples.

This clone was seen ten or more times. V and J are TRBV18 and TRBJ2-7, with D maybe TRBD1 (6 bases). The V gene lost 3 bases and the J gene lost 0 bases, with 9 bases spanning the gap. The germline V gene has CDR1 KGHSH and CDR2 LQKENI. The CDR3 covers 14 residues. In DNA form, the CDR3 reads TGTGCCAGCTCACCGGACAGCAGCTCCTACGAGCAGTACTTC. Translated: CASSPDSSSYEQYF.

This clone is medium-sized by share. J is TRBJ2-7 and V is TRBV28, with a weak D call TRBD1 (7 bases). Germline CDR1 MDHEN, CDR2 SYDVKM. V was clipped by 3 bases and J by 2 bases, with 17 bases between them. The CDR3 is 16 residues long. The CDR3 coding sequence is TGTGCCAGCAGTTTTATGGGACTGGACAGGCCCTACGAGCAGTACTTC. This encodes CASSFMGLDRPYEQYF.

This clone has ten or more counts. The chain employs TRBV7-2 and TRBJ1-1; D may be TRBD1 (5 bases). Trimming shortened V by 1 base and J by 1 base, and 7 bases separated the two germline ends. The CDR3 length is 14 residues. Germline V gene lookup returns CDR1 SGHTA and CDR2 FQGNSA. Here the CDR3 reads CASSLVGANTEAFF. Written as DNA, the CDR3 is TGTGCCAGCAGCTTAGTAGGGGCGAACACTGAAGCTTTCTTT. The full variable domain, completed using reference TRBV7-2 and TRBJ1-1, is GAGVSQSPSNKVTEKGKDVELRCDPISGHTALYWYRQSLGQGLEFLIYFQGNSAPDKSGLPSDRFSAERTGGSVSTLTIQRTQQEDSAVYLCASSLVGANTEAFFGQGTRLTVV.

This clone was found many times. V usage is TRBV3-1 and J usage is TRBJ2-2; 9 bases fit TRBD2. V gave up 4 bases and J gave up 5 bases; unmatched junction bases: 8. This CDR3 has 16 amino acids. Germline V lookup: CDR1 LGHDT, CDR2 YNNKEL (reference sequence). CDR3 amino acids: CASSRAGGQNTGELFF. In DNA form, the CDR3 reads TGTGCCAGCAGCCGAGCGGGAGGACAGAATACCGGGGAGCTGTTTTTT.

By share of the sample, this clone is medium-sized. The chain's CDR3 is CASSNSGRGWETQYF. The CDR3, as DNA: TGTGCCAGCAGTAATTCAGGGAGAGGCTGGGAGACCCAGTACTTC. The chain combines TRBV6-2 or TRBV6-3 with TRBJ2-5; D may correspond to TRBD1 or TRBD2 (5 bases each). CDR1 is MNHEY and CDR2 is SVGEGT in the germline V gene. This CDR3 contains 15 residues. Trimming stripped 5 bases from V and 5 bases from J, with 18 bases between.

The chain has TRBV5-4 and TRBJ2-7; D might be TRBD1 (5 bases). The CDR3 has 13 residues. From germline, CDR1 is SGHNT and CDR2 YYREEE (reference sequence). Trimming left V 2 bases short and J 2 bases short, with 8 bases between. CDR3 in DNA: TGTGCCAGCAGCTTCCAGGGAACCTACGAGCAGTACTTC. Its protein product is CASSFQGTYEQYF.

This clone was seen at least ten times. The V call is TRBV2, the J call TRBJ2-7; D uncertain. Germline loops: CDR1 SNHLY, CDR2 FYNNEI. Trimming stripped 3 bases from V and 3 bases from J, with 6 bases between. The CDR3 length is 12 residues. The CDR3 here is CASSEYNYEQYF. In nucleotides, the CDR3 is TGTGCCAGCAGTGAGTACAACTACGAGCAGTACTTC.

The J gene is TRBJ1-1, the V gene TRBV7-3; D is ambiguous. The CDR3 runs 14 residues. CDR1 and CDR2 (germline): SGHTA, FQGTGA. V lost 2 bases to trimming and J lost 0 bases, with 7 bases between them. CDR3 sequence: CASSLAGMNTEAFF. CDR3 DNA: TGTGCCAGCAGCTTAGCCGGAATGAACACTGAAGCTTTCTTT. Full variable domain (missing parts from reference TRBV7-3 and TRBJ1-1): GAGVSQTPSNKVTEKGKYVELRCDPISGHTALYWYRQSLGQGPEFLIYFQGTGAADDSGLPNDRFFAVRPEGSVSTLKIQRTERGDSAVYLCASSLAGMNTEAFFGQGTRLTVV.

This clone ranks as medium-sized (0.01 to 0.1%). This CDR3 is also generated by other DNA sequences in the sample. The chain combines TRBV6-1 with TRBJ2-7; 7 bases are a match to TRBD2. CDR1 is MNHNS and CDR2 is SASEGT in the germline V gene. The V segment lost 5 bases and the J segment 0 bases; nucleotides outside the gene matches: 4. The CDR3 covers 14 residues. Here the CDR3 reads CASSSTGGSYEQYF. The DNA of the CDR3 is TGTGCCAGCAGTTCGACGGGGGGCTCCTACGAGCAGTACTTC.

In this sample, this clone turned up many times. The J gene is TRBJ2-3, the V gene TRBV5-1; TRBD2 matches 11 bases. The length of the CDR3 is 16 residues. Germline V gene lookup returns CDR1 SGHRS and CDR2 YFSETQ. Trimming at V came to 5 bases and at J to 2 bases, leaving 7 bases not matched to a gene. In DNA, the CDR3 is TGCGCCAGCAGAAGAACTAGCGGGGGACCCACAGATACGCAGTATTTT. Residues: CASRRTSGGPTDTQYF.

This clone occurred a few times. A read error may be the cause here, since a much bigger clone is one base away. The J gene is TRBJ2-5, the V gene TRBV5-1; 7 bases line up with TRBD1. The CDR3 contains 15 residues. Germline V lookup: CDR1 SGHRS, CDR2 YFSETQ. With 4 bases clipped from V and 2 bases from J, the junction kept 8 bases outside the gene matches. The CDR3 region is CASSPDRIGQETQYF. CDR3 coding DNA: TGCGCCAGCAGCCCGGACAGGATCGGACAAGAGACCCAGTACTTC.

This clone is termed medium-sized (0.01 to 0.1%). CDR3: CASSFRQGGEQPQHF. In DNA, the CDR3 is TGTGCCAGCAGTTTCCGACAGGGGGGTGAACAGCCCCAGCATTTT. J is TRBJ1-5 and V is TRBV28; the match to TRBD1 covers 9 bases. Germline assignment: CDR1 MDHEN and CDR2 SYDVKM. V lost 3 bases to trimming and J lost 7 bases; unmatched junction nucleotides: 7. The CDR3 is 15 residues long.

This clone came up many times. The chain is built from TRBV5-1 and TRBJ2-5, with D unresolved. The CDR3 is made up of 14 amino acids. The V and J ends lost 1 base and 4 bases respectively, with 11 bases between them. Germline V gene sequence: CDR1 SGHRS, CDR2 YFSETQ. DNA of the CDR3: TGCGCCAGCAGCTTGAGCTCTAGTGGAGAGACCCAGTACTTC. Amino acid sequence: CASSLSSSGETQYF.